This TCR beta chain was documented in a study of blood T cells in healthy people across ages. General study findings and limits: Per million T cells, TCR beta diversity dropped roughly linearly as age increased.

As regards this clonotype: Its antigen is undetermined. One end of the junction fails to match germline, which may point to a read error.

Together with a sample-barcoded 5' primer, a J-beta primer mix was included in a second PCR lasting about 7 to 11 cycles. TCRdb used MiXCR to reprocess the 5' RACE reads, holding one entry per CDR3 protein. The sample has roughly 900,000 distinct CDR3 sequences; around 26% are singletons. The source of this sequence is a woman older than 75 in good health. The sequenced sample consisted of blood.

The CDR3 region has the DNA TGTGCCAGCAGCTTCTGGGCTGGCTCCTGCGAGCAGTACTTC. This translates into CASSFWAGSCEQYF. The V gene is TRBV5-4, the J gene TRBJ2-7; D ambiguous. The CDR3 has 14 residues. Germline CDR1 and CDR2: SGHNT and YYREEE (reference sequence).